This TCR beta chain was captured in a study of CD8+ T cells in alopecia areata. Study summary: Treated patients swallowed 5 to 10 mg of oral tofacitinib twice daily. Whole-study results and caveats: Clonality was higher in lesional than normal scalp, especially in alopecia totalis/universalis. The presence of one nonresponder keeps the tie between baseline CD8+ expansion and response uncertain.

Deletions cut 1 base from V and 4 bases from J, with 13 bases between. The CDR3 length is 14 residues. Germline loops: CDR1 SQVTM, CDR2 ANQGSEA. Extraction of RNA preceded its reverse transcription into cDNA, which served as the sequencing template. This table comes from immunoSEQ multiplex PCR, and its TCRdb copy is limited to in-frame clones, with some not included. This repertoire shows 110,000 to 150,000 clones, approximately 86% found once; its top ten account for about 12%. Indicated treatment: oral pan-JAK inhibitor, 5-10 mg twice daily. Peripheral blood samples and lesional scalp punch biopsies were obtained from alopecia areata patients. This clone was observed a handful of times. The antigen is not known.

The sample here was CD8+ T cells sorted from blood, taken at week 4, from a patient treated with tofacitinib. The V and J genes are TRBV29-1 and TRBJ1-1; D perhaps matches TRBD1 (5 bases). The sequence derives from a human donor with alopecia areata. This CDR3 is CSVEGGLGVTEAFF. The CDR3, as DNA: TGCAGCGTTGAAGGGGGTTTGGGGGTCACTGAAGCTTTCTTT. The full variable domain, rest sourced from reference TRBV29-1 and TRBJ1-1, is SAVISQKPSRDICQRGTSLTIQCQVDSQVTMMFWYRQQPGQSLTLIATANQGSEATYESGFVIDKFPISRPNLTFSTLTVSNMSPEDSSIYLCSVEGGLGVTEAFFGQGTRLTVV.